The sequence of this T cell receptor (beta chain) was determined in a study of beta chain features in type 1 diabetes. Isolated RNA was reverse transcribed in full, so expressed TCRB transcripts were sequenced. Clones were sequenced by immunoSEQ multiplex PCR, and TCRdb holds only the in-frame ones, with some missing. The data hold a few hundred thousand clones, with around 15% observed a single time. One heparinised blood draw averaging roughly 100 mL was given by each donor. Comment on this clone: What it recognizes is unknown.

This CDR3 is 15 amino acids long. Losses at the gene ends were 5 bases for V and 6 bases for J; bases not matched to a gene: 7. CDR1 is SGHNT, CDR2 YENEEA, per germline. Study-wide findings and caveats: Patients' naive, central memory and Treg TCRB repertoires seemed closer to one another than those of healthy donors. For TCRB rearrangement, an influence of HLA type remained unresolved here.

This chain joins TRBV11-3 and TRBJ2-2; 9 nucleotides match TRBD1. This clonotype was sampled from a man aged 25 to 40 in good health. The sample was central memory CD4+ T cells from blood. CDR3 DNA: TGTGCCAGCAGCCGGACAGGGGTTTCGGCCGGGGAGCTGTTTTTT. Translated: CASSRTGVSAGELFF.